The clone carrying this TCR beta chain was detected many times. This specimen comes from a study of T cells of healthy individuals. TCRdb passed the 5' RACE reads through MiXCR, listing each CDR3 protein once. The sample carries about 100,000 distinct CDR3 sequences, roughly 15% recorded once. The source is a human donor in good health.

The DNA for the CDR3 is TGTGCCAGCGGTTTGGGACAGTCCTACGAGCAGTACTTC. Amino acid sequence: CASGLGQSYEQYF. This chain uses TRBV6-5 with TRBJ2-7, with TRBD1 matching 7 bases. The length of the CDR3 is 13 residues. From germline, CDR1 is MNHEY and CDR2 SVGAGI. With 8 bases clipped from V and 1 base from J, the junction kept 5 bases outside the gene matches.